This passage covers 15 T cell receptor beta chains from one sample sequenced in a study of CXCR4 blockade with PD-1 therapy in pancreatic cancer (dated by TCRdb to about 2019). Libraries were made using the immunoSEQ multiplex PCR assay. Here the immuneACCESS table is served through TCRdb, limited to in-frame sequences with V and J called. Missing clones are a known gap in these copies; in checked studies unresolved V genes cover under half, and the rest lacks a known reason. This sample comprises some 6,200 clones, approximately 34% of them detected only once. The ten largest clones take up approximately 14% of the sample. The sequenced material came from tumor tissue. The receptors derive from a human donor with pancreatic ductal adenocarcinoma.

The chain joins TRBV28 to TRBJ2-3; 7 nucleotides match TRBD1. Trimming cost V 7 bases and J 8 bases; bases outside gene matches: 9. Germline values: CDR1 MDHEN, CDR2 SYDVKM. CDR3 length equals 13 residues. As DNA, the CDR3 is TGTGCCAGCACAGACAGGGTCAAGGTTACGCAGTATTTT. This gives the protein CASTDRVKVTQYF. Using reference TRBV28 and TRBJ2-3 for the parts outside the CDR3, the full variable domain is DVKVTQSSRYLVKRTGEKVFLECVQDMDHENMFWYRQDPGLGLRLIYFSYDVKMKEKGDIPEGYSVSREKKERFSLILESASTNQTSMYLCASTDRVKVTQYFGPGTRLTVL.

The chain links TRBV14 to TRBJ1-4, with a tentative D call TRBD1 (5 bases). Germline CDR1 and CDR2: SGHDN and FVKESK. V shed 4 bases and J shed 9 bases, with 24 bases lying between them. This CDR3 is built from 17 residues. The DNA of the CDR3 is TGTGCCAGCAGCCCAGCGTCGGCGAGCAGGGCACAGAAAAAACTGTTTTTT. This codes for CASSPASASRAQKKLFF.

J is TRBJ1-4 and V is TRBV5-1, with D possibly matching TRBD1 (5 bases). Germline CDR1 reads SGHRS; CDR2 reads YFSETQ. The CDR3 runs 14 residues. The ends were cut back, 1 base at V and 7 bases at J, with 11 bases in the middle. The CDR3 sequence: CASSLQGSGEKLFF. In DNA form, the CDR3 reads TGCGCCAGCAGCTTGCAGGGTAGTGGTGAAAAACTGTTTTTT.

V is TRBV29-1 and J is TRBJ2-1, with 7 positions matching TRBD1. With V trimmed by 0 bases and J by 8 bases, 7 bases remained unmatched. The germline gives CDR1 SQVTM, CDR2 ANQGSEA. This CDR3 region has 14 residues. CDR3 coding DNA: TGCAGCGTTGAAGAGGCAGGGGGTGCGGATGAGCAGTTCTTC. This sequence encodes CSVEEAGGADEQFF.

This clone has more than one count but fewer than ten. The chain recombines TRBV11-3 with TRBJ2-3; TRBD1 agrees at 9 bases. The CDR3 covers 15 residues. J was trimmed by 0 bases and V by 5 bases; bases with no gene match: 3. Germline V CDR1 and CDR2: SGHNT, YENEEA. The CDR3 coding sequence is TGTGCCAGCAGCCCGGGACAGGGTAGCACAGATACGCAGTATTTT. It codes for CASSPGQGSTDTQYF. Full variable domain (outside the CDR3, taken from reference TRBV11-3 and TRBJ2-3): EAGVVQSPRYKIIEKKQPVAFWCNPISGHNTLYWYLQNLGQGPELLIRYENEEAVDDSQLPKDRFSAERLKGVDSTLKIQPAELGDSAVYLCASSPGQGSTDTQYFGPGTRLTVL.

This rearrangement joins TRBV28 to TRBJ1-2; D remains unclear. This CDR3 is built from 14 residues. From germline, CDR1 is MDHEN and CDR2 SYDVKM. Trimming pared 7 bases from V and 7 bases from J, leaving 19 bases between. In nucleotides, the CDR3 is TGTGCCAGCAAAGGGAAAGGGCCATGGGGTGGCTACACCTTC. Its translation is CASKGKGPWGGYTF.

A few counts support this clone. The CDR3 bases are TGTGCCAGCAGCTCTCATGCCAGCGGGACTGGAGATACGCAGTATTTT. This codes for CASSSHASGTGDTQYF. The V call is TRBV7-4, the J call TRBJ2-3, with 7 bases aligning to TRBD2. CDR3 length equals 16 residues. The germline CDR1 and CDR2 sequences are SGHVT and SQSDAQ. V lost 4 bases to trimming and J lost 5 bases; unmatched junction nucleotides: 12.

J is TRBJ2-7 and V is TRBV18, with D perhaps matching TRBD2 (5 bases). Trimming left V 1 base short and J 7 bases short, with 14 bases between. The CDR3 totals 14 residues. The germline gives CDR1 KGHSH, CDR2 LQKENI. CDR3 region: CASSPLAPTGEQYF. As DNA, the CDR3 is TGTGCCAGCTCACCACTTGCCCCTACGGGGGAGCAGTACTTC.

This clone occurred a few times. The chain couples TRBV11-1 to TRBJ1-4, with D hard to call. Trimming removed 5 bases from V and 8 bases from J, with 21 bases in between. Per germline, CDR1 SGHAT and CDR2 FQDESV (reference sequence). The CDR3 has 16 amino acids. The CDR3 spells CASSQDPQAEGEKLFF. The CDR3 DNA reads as TGTGCCAGCAGCCAAGATCCGCAGGCCGAGGGCGAAAAACTGTTTTTT.

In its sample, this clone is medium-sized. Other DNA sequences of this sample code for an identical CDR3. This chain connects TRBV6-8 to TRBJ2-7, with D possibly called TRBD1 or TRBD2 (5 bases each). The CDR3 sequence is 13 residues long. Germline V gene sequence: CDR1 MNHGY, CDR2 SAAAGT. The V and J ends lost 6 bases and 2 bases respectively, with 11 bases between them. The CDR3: CASSAGTTYEQYF. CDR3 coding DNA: TGTGCCAGCAGCGCCGGGACCACCTACGAGCAGTACTTC.

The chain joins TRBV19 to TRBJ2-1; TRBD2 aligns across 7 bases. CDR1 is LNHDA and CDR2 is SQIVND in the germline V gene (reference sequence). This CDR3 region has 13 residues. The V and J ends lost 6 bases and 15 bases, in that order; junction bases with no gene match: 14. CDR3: CASRPWEGTITFF. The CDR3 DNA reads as TGTGCCAGTAGGCCGTGGGAGGGGACTATAACGTTCTTC.

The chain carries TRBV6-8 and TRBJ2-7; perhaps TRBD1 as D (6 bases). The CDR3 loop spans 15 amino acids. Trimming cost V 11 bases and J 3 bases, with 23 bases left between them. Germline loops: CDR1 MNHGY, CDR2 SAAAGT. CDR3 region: CAAWQGPDSSYEQYF. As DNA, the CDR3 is TGTGCCGCGTGGCAGGGGCCAGACTCTAGCTACGAGCAGTACTTC.

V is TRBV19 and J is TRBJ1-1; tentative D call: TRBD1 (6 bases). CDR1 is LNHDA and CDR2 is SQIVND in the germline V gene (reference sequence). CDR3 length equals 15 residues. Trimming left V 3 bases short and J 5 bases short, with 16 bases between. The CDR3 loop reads CASSIVTGISTEAFF. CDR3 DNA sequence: TGTGCCAGTAGTATTGTAACAGGGATTTCTACTGAAGCTTTCTTT. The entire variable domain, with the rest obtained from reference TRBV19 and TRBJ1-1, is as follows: DGGITQSPKYLFRKEGQNVTLSCEQNLNHDAMYWYRQDPGQGLRLIYYSQIVNDFQKGDIAEGYSVSREKKESFPLTVTSAQKNPTAFYLCASSIVTGISTEAFFGQGTRLTVV.

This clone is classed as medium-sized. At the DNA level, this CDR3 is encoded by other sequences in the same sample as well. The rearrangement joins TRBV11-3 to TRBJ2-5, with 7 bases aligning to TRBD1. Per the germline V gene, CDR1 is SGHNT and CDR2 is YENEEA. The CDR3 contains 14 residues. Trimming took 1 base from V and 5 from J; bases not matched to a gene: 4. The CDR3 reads CASSLGGGAETQYF. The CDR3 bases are TGTGCCAGCAGCTTAGGAGGGGGCGCGGAGACCCAGTACTTC.

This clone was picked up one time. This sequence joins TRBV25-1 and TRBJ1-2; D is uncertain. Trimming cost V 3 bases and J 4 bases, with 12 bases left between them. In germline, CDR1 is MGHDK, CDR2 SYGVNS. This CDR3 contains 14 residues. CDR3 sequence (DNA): TGTGCCAGCAGTGAGCCAATGCAGCTCTATGGCTACACCTTC. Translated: CASSEPMQLYGYTF.